The clone carrying this T cell receptor beta chain was seen a single time. Every subset had its genomic DNA shared out evenly among several immunoSEQ plates. Sequenced by immunoSEQ multiplex PCR; TCRdb stores in-frame clones only, minus some. The data show about 680,000 clones, about two thirds seen once. The CDR3 spans 14 residues. With 4 bases clipped from V and 2 bases from J, the junction kept 5 bases outside the gene matches. Germline V gives CDR1 SNHLY, CDR2 FYNNEI. The sample comes from a study of shared clonotypes between healthy human individuals. The receptor was derived from a woman in her 30s in good health. The chain is built from TRBV2 and TRBJ2-7; 7 bases align to TRBD1. The sample was memory CD4+ T cells sorted from blood. This sample's subset: CD45RA-negative fraction. CDR3 amino acids: CASSVETGTYEQYF. The CDR3 DNA reads TGTGCCAGCAGTGTAGAGACAGGGACCTACGAGCAGTACTTC.